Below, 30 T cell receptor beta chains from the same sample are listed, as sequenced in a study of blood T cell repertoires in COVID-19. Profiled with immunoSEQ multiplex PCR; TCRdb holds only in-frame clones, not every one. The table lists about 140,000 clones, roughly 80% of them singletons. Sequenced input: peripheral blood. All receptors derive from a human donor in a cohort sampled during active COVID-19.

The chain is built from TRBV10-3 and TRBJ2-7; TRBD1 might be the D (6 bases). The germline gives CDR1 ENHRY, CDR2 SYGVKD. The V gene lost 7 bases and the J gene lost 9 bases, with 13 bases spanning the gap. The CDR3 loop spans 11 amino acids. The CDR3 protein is CAITDSTSQYF. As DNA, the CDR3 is TGTGCCATCACGGACAGCACTTCGCAGTACTTC.

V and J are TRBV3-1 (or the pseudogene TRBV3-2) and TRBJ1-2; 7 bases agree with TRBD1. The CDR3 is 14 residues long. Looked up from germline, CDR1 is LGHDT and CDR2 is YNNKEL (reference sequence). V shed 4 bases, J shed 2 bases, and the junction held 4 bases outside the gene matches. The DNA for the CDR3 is TGTGCCAGCAGCCTAGAGACAGGGAACTATGGCTACACCTTC. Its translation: CASSLETGNYGYTF.

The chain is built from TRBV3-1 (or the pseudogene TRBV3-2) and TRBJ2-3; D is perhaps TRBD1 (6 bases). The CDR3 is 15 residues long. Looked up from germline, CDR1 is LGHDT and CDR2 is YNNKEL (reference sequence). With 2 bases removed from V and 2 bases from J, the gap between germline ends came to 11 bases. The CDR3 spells CASSQRTAFTDTQYF. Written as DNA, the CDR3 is TGTGCCAGCAGCCAAAGGACAGCCTTCACAGATACGCAGTATTTT.

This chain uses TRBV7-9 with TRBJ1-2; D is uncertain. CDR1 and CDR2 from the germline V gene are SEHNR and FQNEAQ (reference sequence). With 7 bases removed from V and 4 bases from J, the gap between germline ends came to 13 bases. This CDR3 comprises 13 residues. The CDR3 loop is CASTYLSAYGYTF. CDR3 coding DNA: TGTGCCAGCACCTATCTCAGCGCCTATGGCTACACCTTC.

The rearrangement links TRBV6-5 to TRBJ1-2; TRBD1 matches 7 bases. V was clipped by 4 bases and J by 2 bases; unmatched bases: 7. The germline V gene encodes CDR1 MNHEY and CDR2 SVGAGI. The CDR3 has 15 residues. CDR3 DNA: TGTGCCAGCAGTTTTTACAGGGGAAGAAACTATGGCTACACCTTC. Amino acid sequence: CASSFYRGRNYGYTF.

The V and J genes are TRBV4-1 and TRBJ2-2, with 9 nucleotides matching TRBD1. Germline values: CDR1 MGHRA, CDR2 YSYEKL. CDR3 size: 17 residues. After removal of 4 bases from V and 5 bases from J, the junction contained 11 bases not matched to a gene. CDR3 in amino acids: CASSRGTGRDGTGELFF. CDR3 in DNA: TGCGCCAGCAGCCGGGGGACAGGGAGGGACGGAACCGGGGAGCTGTTTTTT.

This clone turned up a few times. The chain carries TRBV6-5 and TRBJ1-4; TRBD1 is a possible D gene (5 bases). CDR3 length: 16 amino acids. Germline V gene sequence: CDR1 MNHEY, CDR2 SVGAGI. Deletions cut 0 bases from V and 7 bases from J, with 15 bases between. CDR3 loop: CASSYSFRARGEKLFF. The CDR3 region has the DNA TGTGCCAGCAGTTACTCCTTCAGGGCGAGAGGTGAAAAACTGTTTTTT.

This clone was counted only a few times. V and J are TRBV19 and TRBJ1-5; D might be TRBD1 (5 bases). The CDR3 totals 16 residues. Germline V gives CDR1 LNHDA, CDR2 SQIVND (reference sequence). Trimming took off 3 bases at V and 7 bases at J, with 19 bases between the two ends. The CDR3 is CASSIGLRPQGQPQHF. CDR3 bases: TGTGCCAGTAGTATCGGATTGCGGCCCCAGGGCCAGCCCCAGCATTTT.

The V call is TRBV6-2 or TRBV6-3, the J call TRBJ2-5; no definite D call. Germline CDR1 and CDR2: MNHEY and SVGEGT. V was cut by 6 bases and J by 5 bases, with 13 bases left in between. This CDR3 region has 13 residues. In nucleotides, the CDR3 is TGTGCCAGCAGCTTAGTAACCAGGGAGACCCAGTACTTC. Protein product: CASSLVTRETQYF.

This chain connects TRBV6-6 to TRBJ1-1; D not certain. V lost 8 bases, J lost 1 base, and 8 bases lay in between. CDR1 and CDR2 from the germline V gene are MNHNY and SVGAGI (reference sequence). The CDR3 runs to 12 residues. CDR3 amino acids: CASQAGNTEAFF. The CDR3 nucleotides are TGTGCCAGCCAAGCCGGGAACACTGAAGCTTTCTTT.

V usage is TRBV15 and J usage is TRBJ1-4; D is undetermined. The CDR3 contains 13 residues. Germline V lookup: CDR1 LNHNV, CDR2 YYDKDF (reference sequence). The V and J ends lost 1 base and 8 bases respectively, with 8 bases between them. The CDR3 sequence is CATSRARNEKLFF. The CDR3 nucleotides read TGTGCCACCAGCAGAGCCAGAAACGAAAAACTGTTTTTT.

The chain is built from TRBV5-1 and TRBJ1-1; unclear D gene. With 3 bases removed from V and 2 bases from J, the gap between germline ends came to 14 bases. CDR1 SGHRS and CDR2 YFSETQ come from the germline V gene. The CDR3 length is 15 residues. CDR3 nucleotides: TGCGCCAGCAGCTCGAGCGGCGGTGGCAACACTGAAGCTTTCTTT. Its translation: CASSSSGGGNTEAFF.

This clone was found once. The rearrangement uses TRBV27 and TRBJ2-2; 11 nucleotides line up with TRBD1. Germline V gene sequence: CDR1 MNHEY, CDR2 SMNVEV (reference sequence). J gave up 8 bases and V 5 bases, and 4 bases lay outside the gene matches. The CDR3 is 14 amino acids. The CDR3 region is CASSRTGGMGELFF. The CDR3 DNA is TGTGCCAGCAGTCGGACAGGGGGCATGGGGGAGCTGTTTTTT.

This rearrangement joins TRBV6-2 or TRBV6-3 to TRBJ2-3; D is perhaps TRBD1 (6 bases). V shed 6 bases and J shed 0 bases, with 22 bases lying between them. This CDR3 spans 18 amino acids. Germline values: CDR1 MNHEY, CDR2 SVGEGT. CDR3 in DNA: TGTGCCAGCAGCCGAAGCATGACAGGCGCTACTAGCACAGATACGCAGTATTTT. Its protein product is CASSRSMTGATSTDTQYF.

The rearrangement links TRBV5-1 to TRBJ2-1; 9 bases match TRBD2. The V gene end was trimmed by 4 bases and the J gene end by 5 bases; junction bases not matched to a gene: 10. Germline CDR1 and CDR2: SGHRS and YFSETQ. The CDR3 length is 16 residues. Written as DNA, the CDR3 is TGCGCCAGCAGCCTCACCCCAGCGGGGGGAAACAATGAGCAGTTCTTC. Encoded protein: CASSLTPAGGNNEQFF.

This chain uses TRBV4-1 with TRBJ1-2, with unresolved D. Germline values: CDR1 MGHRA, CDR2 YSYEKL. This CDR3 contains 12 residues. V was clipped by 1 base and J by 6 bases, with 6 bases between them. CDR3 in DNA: TGCGCCAGCAGCCAAGTAGGAGATGGCTACACCTTC. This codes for CASSQVGDGYTF.

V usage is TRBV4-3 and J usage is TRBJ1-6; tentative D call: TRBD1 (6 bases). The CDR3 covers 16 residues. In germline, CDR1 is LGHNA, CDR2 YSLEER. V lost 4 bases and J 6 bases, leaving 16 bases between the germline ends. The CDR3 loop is CASSLVPQGSNSPLHF. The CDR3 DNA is TGCGCCAGCAGCCTAGTTCCCCAGGGGTCTAATTCACCCCTCCACTTT.

The CDR3 coding sequence is TGTGCCAGCAGCTTAAACGGGGGGGCCCCTGGCAATGAGCAGTTCTTC. Translation gives CASSLNGGAPGNEQFF. The chain joins TRBV11-1 to TRBJ2-1, with 8 positions matching TRBD2. CDR1 SGHAT and CDR2 FQDESV come from the germline V gene (reference sequence). The CDR3 extends over 16 amino acids. V gave up 2 bases and J gave up 6 bases; unmatched junction bases: 9.

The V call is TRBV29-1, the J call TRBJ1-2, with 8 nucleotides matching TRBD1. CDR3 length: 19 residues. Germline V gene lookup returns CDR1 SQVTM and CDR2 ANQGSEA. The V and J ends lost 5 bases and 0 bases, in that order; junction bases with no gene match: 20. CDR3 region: CSVLYQGAKGFFANYGYTF. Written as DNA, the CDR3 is TGCAGCGTTCTATATCAGGGGGCGAAAGGATTTTTCGCTAACTATGGCTACACCTTC.

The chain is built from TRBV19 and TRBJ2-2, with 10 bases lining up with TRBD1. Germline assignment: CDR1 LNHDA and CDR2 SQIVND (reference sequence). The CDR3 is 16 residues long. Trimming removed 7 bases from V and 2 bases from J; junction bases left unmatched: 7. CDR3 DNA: TGTGCCAGTATCCATGACAGGGGGCCTAACACCGGGGAGCTGTTTTTT. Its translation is CASIHDRGPNTGELFF.

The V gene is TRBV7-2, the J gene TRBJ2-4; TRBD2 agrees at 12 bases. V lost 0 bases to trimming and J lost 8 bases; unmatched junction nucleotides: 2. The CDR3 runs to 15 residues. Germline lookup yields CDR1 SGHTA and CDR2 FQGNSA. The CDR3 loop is CASSLATSGGHIQYF. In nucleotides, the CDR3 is TGTGCCAGCAGCTTAGCAACTAGCGGGGGGCACATTCAGTACTTC.

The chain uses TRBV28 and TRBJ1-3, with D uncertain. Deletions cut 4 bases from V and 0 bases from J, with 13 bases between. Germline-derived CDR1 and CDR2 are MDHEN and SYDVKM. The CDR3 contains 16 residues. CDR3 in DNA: TGTGCCAGCAGTTCCACCCGACTACCCTCTGGAAACACCATATATTTT. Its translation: CASSSTRLPSGNTIYF.

The DNA of the CDR3 is TGCGCCAGCAGCTCTAGCGGGGGCTTCCAAGAGACCCAGTACTTC. Amino acids: CASSSSGGFQETQYF. The J gene is TRBJ2-5, the V gene TRBV4-1; 10 nucleotides agree with TRBD2. Germline trimming cut 5 bases from V and 1 base from J; bases unmatched to any gene: 4. CDR3 length: 15 residues. Germline V CDR1 and CDR2: MGHRA, YSYEKL.

CDR3 nucleotide sequence: TGCAGCGTTAGGACAGGGCTGGTGGGCGAGCAGTACTTC. The encoded protein is CSVRTGLVGEQYF. The gene calls are TRBV29-1 and TRBJ2-7; 8 nucleotides line up with TRBD1. The V gene's germline CDR1 is SQVTM and CDR2 ANQGSEA. The CDR3 has 13 amino acids. Trimming cost V 5 bases and J 6 bases; bases outside gene matches: 9.

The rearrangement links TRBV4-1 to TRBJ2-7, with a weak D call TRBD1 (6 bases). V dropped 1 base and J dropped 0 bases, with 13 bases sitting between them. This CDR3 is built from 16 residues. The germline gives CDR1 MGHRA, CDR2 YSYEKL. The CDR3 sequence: CASSQVLQGSSYEQYF. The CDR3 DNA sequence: TGCGCCAGCAGCCAAGTGTTGCAGGGGAGCTCCTACGAGCAGTACTTC.

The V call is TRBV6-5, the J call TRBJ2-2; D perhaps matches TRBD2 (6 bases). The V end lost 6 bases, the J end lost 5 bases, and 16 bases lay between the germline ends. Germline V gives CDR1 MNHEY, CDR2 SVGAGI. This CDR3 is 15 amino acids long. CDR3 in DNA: TGTGCCAGCAGCCGGGACTCACGAACGACCGGGGAGCTGTTTTTT. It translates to CASSRDSRTTGELFF.

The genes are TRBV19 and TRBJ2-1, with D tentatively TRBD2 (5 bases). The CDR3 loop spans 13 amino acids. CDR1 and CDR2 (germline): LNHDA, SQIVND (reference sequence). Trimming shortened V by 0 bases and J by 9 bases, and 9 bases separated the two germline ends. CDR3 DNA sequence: TGTGCCAGTAGTATAGAACGGGGTACTGAGCAGTTCTTC. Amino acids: CASSIERGTEQFF.

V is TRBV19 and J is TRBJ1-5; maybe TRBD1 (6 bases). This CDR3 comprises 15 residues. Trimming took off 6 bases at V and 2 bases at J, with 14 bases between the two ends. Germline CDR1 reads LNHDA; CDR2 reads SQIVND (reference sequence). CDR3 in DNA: TGTGCCAGTAGGAAGGGAGGGGGGGGCAATCAGCCCCAGCATTTT. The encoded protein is CASRKGGGGNQPQHF. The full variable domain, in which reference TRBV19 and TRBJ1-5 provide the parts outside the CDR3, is DGGITQSPKYLFRKEGQNVTLSCEQNLNHDAMYWYRQDPGQGLRLIYYSQIVNDFQKGDIAEGYSVSREKKESFPLTVTSAQKNPTAFYLCASRKGGGGNQPQHFGDGTRLSIL.

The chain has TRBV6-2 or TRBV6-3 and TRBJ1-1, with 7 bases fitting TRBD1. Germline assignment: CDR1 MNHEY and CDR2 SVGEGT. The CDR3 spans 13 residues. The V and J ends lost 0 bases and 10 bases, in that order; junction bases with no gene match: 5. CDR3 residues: CASSYSGTAVAFF. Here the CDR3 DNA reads TGTGCCAGCAGTTACTCGGGGACAGCCGTAGCTTTCTTT.

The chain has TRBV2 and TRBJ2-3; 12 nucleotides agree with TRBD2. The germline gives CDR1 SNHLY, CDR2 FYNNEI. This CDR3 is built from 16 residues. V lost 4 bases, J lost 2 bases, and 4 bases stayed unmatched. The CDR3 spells CASSGRTSGATDTQYF. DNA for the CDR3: TGTGCCAGCAGTGGGCGGACTAGCGGGGCCACAGATACGCAGTATTTT.